This TCR beta chain was recorded in a study of CD8+ T cells in alopecia areata. At the level of the study: Tofacitinib was taken orally by treated patients, and the dose was 5 to 10 mg twice daily.

Peripheral blood, together with lesional scalp punch biopsies, was collected from alopecia areata patients. This clone was counted ten times or more. The germline V and J ends were trimmed by 4 bases and 3 bases, with 18 bases remaining between them. The CDR3 has 16 amino acids. Germline V gives CDR1 SEHNR, CDR2 FQNEAQ (reference sequence). Extraction of RNA preceded its reverse transcription into cDNA, which served as the sequencing template. This table comes from immunoSEQ multiplex PCR, and its TCRdb copy is limited to in-frame clones, with some not included. The profile covers some 95,000 clones, with nearly 45% appearing a single time and 0.79% taken by the ten largest.

Sequencing used CD4+ T cells sorted from blood. The rearrangement uses TRBV7-9 and TRBJ1-1; D is undetermined. The source is a human donor with alopecia areata. CDR3 sequence: CASSSPPRARDTEAFF. CDR3 DNA sequence: TGTGCCAGCAGCTCCCCCCCGAGGGCGCGGGACACTGAAGCTTTCTTT.